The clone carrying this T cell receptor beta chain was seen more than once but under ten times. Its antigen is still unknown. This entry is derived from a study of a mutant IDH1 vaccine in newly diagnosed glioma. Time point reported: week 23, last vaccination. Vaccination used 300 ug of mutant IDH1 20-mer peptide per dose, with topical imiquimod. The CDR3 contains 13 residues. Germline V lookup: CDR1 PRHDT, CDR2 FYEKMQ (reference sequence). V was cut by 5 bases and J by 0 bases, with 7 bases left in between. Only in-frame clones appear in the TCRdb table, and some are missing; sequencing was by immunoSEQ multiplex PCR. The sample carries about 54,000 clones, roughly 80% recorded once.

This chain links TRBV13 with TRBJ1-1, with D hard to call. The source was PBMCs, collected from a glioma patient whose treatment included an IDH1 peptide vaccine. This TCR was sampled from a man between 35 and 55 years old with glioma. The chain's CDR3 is CASSRALNTEAFF. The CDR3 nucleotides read TGTGCCAGCAGCAGGGCATTGAACACTGAAGCTTTCTTT.